This entry concerns a single TCR beta chain. Antigen unknown. This entry is derived from a study of CXCR3-negative and CXCR3-positive naive CD8 T cells. Findings and caveats of the study: TRBV-TRBJ usage matched between naive CXCR3-negative and CXCR3-positive cells but not between memory cells. Diversity proved comparably high across both naive subsets and much lower in memory CD8+ cells. More hydrophobic TRB CDR3s occurred in CXCR3-positive than in CXCR3-negative naive cells. Naive subsets had comparable surface CD5; TCR strength was inferred from TRB CDR3 properties. The study found CXCR3 expression partially decreased after cryopreservation and ran most assays on fresh PBMCs.

Per germline, CDR1 MDHEN and CDR2 SYDVKM. This CDR3 is built from 13 residues. UMI-labeled TRB cDNA libraries were prepared by 5' RACE. TCRdb reprocessed the 5' RACE reads and reports one entry per CDR3 protein, with no DNA. The sample has about 94,000 distinct CDR3 sequences, and its top ten clones hold 0.5% to 0.6%. This TCR came from a human donor in good health. Some clones in this sample may be carry-over from other donors' samples. Specimen: naive CXCR3+ CD8+ T cells from blood. Subset reported: CD45RO-CCR7+CD27+CD95- naive CD8+ T cells expressing CXCR3 (TNR3+). The V and J genes are TRBV28 and TRBJ1-1; the D call from TCRdb, TRBD1, cannot be confirmed without DNA. CDR3 protein: CASSHRGGTEAFF.